Listed below are T cell receptor beta chains from one sample, sequenced in a study of cytomegalovirus exposure and HLA in healthy donors. Assay used: immunoSEQ multiplex PCR; TCRdb lists only in-frame clones, some missing. The sample lists about 99,000 clones, approximately 79% occurring once. Sequenced sample: PBMCs. The receptors here all came from a man over 45 in good health and CMV-seropositive. Each CDR3 is given with its conserved first and last residue. A D gene is named only where the DNA matches it firmly. Clone size appears in some rows only: once, few, many, or a class for an expanded clone.

V	size	J	D	CDR3	DNA
TRBV7-8	-	TRBJ2-7	TRBD1	CASSLRTARDRNYEQYF	TGTGCCAGCAGCTTAAGGACGGCCCGGGACAGGAACTACGAGCAGTACTTC
TRBV29-1	few	TRBJ2-4	TRBD1	CSVESGTGVNIQYF	TGCAGCGTTGAATCCGGGACAGGGGTAAACATTCAGTACTTC
TRBV5-6	few	TRBJ2-5	TRBD1	CASSPIKRDRGRGETQYF	TGTGCCAGCAGCCCCATTAAGCGTGACAGGGGGCGCGGGGAGACCCAGTACTTC
TRBV27	few	TRBJ1-5	-	CASSWSGEGQPQHF	TGTGCCAGCAGTTGGTCGGGGGAGGGTCAGCCCCAGCATTTT
TRBV21-1	-	TRBJ2-3	-	CASSIGQLWTSTDTQYF	TGTGCCAGCAGCATCGGACAGCTATGGACTAGCACAGATACGCAGTATTTT
TRBV28	-	TRBJ2-2	-	CASSSRLFLGTGELFF	TGTGCCAGCAGCTCACGACTCTTCCTGGGAACCGGGGAGCTTTTTTTT
TRBV7-2	-	TRBJ2-1	-	CASSPDTAGYNEQFF	TGTGCCAGCAGCCCAGACACCGCGGGATACAATGAGCAGTTCTTC
TRBV5-6	-	TRBJ2-3	TRBD1	CASSQDRQNIATQYF	TGTGCCAGCAGCCAGGACAGGCAGAATATCGCAACGCAGTATTTT
TRBV7-3	few	TRBJ2-7	-	CASSSMGGGGHEQYF	TGTGCCAGCAGCTCCATGGGCGGAGGGGGCCACGAGCAGTACTTC
TRBV7-2	-	TRBJ2-3	TRBD2	CASSPIFLAGVRDTQYF	TGTGCCAGCAGCCCGATTTTCCTAGCGGGAGTGAGAGATACGCAGTATTTT
TRBV27	-	TRBJ2-3	TRBD1	CASSFHRDRETDTQYF	TGTGCCAGCAGTTTCCACCGGGACAGGGAGACAGATACGCAGTATTTT
TRBV5-1	-	TRBJ2-7	TRBD2	CASSLAAGTNEQYF	TGCGCCAGCAGCTTGGCCGCTGGGACTAACGAGCAGTACTTC
TRBV18	-	TRBJ2-7	TRBD1	CASSPRQGAYEQYF	TGTGCCAGCTCACCCAGACAGGGGGCCTACGAGCAGTACTTC
TRBV27	-	TRBJ2-4	-	CASSSFGEEWNIQYF	TGTGCCAGCAGCAGTTTTGGGGAGGAGTGGAACATTCAGTACTTC
TRBV6-5	-	TRBJ2-3	TRBD2	CASSEWGAGANTQYF	TGTGCCAGCAGCGAATGGGGAGCGGGAGCTAACACGCAGTATTTT
TRBV4-3	-	TRBJ2-3	-	CASSLDGSGLDTQYF	TGCGCCAGCAGCCTAGACGGTTCCGGGTTAGATACGCAGTATTTT
TRBV27	few	TRBJ2-7	-	CASSYLTPNEQYF	TGTGCCAGCAGTTACCTGACTCCGAACGAGCAGTACTTC
TRBV27	-	TRBJ2-1	-	CASSEKLAGRYNEQFF	TGTGCCAGCAGTGAGAAACTAGCAGGGCGGTACAATGAGCAGTTCTTC
TRBV19	-	TRBJ1-1	TRBD1	CATSFDRGVGTEAFF	TGTGCCACCTCATTTGACAGGGGAGTGGGTACTGAAGCTTTCTTT
TRBV11-3	-	TRBJ2-3	-	CASSFGDTQYF	TGTGCCAGCAGCTTCGGAGATACGCAGTATTTT
TRBV7-3	-	TRBJ2-1	-	CASSPRRGSLGYNEQFF	TGTGCCAGCAGCCCGCGGAGGGGCAGCTTAGGCTACAATGAGCAGTTCTTC
TRBV6-5	-	TRBJ2-3	-	CASGGDADTQYF	TGTGCGTCGGGCGGGGACGCAGATACGCAGTATTTT
TRBV19	-	TRBJ2-1	TRBD2	CASIPTSGSVLGSYNEQFF	TGTGCCAGTATCCCAACTAGCGGGAGCGTTCTAGGGTCCTACAATGAGCAGTTCTTC
TRBV5-4	-	TRBJ2-5	-	CASSEGGALGTQYF	TGTGCCAGCAGCGAGGGAGGCGCGTTGGGGACCCAGTACTTC
TRBV11-2	few	TRBJ2-2	-	CASSLEAAGELFF	TGTGCCAGCAGCTTAGAGGCGGCCGGGGAGCTGTTTTTT
TRBV11-2	-	TRBJ2-3	-	CASSLQVDTQYF	TGTGCCAGCAGCCTACAGGTTGATACGCAGTATTTT
TRBV2	few	TRBJ1-1	TRBD1	CASSTDRDTEAFF	TGTGCCAGCAGTACGGACAGGGACACTGAAGCTTTCTTT
TRBV5-4	-	TRBJ1-1	TRBD1	CASSRPGGPNTEAFF	TGTGCCAGCAGCAGACCAGGGGGTCCCAACACTGAAGCTTTCTTT
TRBV28	-	TRBJ2-1	TRBD2	CASSRLAGYGQFF	TGTGCCAGCAGTCGACTAGCGGGATACGGGCAGTTCTTC
TRBV7-3	few	TRBJ2-7	-	CASSLDRRALEQYF	TGTGCCAGCAGCTTAGATCGGAGGGCTTTGGAGCAGTACTTC
TRBV6-5	-	TRBJ1-1	TRBD1	CASRGTGLNTEAFF	TGTGCCAGCAGGGGGACAGGGTTGAACACTGAAGCTTTCTTT
TRBV9	-	TRBJ2-7	-	CASSVGGAVSYEQYF	TGTGCCAGCAGCGTAGGGGGAGCGGTCTCCTACGAGCAGTACTTC
TRBV7-9	-	TRBJ2-6	-	CASSPSGRANVLTF	TGTGCCAGCAGCCCGTCGGGTCGGGCCAACGTCCTGACTTTC
TRBV27	-	TRBJ2-3	-	CASSLSSRAGRRTDTQYF	TGTGCCAGCAGTTTATCATCGAGGGCGGGAAGGCGGACAGATACGCAGTATTTT
TRBV30	-	TRBJ2-2	-	CAWRNSLNTGELFF	TGTGCCTGGAGAAACTCACTTAACACCGGGGAGCTGTTTTTT
TRBV27	-	TRBJ1-5	-	CASSFQNSNQPQHF	TGTGCCAGCAGTTTCCAGAATAGCAATCAGCCCCAGCATTTT
TRBV2	-	TRBJ1-1	TRBD1	CASRGDRVNTEAFF	TGTGCCAGCAGGGGGGACAGGGTGAACACTGAAGCTTTCTTT
TRBV15	few	TRBJ2-6	-	CATSREQGSGANVLTF	TGTGCCACCAGCAGGGAACAGGGCTCTGGGGCCAACGTCCTGACTTTC
TRBV5-4	-	TRBJ1-3	-	CASSLSRGGNTIYF	TGTGCCAGCAGCTTGAGTAGGGGAGGAAACACCATATATTTT
TRBV4-2	few	TRBJ2-3	TRBD2	CASSQVKAGIGADTQYF	TGTGCCAGCAGCCAAGTAAAAGCGGGAATTGGCGCAGATACGCAGTATTTT
TRBV5-1	-	TRBJ1-3	TRBD1	CASSLDRGRNTIYF	TGCGCCAGCAGCTTGGACAGGGGGCGAAACACCATATATTTT
TRBV9	-	TRBJ2-2	TRBD1	CASSVVPGTGELFF	TGTGCCAGCAGCGTAGTCCCCGGGACAGGGGAACTGTTTTTT
TRBV30	-	TRBJ1-5	-	CAWSQDGNQPQHF	TGTGCCTGGAGTCAGGATGGCAATCAGCCCCAGCATTTT
TRBV2	-	TRBJ2-1	TRBD2	CASSELAGGGSEQFF	TGTGCCAGCAGTGAACTAGCGGGTGGGGGGAGTGAGCAGTTCTTC
TRBV2	-	TRBJ1-5	-	CASSVGQLLEHF	TGTGCCAGCAGCGTTGGACAGCTTCTGGAGCATTTT
TRBV6-5	-	TRBJ1-4	TRBD1	CASSYYAGQVNEKLFF	TGTGCCAGCAGTTATTATGCCGGACAGGTTAATGAAAAACTGTTTTTT
TRBV28	-	TRBJ1-1	TRBD1	CASRDGTAMNTEAFF	TGTGCCAGCAGGGACGGGACAGCCATGAACACTGAAGCTTTCTTT
TRBV28	-	TRBJ1-5	TRBD1	CASSPTGESQPQHF	TGTGCCAGCAGCCCCACAGGGGAGAGTCAGCCCCAGCATTTT